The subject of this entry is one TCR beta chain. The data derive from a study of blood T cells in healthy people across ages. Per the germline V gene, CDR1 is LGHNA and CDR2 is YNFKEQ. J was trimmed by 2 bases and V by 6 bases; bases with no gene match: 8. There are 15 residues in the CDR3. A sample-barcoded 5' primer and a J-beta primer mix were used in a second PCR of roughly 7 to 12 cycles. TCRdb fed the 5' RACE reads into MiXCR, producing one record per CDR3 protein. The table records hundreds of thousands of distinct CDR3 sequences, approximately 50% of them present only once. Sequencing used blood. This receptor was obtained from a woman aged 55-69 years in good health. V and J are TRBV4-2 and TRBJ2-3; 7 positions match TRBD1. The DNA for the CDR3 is TGTGCCAGCAGTCGACAGGGCCCAACCACAGATACGCAGTATTTT. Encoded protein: CASSRQGPTTDTQYF.